The 8 T cell receptor beta chains below come from one sample, sequenced in a study of a mutant IDH1 vaccine in newly diagnosed glioma. Noted time point: week 35, safety follow-up. What each vaccine dose contained was 300 ug of mutant IDH1 20-mer peptide, accompanied by topical imiquimod. Generated by immunoSEQ multiplex PCR, the TCRdb table keeps only in-frame clones and is missing some. The top ten hold about 7% of the sample, which has about 32,000 clones, roughly 80% seen once. These receptors have no known antigen. The sequenced sample was PBMCs, obtained from a glioma patient whose treatment included an IDH1 peptide vaccine. The receptors originated from a woman younger than 35 with glioma.

The chain is built from TRBV7-2 and TRBJ1-2, with no clear D. The length of the CDR3 is 14 residues. Germline values: CDR1 SGHTA, CDR2 FQGNSA. With 3 bases removed from V and 2 bases from J, the gap between germline ends came to 10 bases. The CDR3 region has the DNA TGTGCCAGCAGCTTGGGCAGGATAAACTATGGCTACACCTTC. This codes for CASSLGRINYGYTF.

This clone showed up just once. The rearrangement links TRBV19 to TRBJ1-4, with D hard to call. V gave up 6 bases and J gave up 6 bases, with 17 bases separating them. In germline, CDR1 is LNHDA, CDR2 SQIVND (reference sequence). This CDR3 is 15 amino acids long. CDR3 DNA: TGTGCCAGTAGCCCGTCCGGCGGGCTCCATGAAAAACTGTTTTTT. Protein product: CASSPSGGLHEKLFF.

Note on this clone: Its ends do not fully match the called genes, so a read error is possible. As DNA, the CDR3 is TGTGCTAGCAGCTTATTAGCGAGAGAGACCCAGTACTTC. Encoded protein: CASSLLARETQYF. V usage is TRBV7-7 and J usage is TRBJ2-5, with D possibly being TRBD2 (5 bases). This CDR3 is built from 13 residues. Germline V lookup: CDR1 SSHAT, CDR2 FNYEAQ (reference sequence).

The V gene is TRBV7-9, the J gene TRBJ1-6; 8 bases fit TRBD1. Germline V gives CDR1 SEHNR, CDR2 FQNEAQ (reference sequence). The CDR3 totals 14 residues. The V gene end was trimmed by 5 bases and the J gene end by 7 bases; junction bases not matched to a gene: 4. DNA for the CDR3: TGTGCCAGCAGCCAAGACAGGGGAAATTCACCCCTCCACTTT. This codes for CASSQDRGNSPLHF.

This chain links TRBV18 with TRBJ2-3, with no clear D. V was clipped by 2 bases and J by 6 bases, with 9 bases between them. The CDR3 is 13 residues long. CDR1 is KGHSH, CDR2 LQKENI, per germline. The DNA of the CDR3 is TGTGCCAGCTCACCATTACAAACCGATACGCAGTATTTT. Residues: CASSPLQTDTQYF. The full variable domain, rest sourced from reference TRBV18 and TRBJ2-3, is NAGVMQNPRHLVRRRGQEARLRCSPMKGHSHVYWYRQLPEEGLKFMVYLQKENIIDESGMPKERFSAEFPKEGPSILRIQQVVRGDSAAYFCASSPLQTDTQYFGPGTRLTVL.

The chain joins TRBV5-6 to TRBJ1-6; 8 bases align to TRBD1. Germline CDR1 and CDR2: SGHDT and YYEEEE. This CDR3 is 15 amino acids long. Trimming took 3 bases from V and 2 from J; bases not matched to a gene: 1. CDR3 residues: CASSSRGPYNSPLHF. Here the CDR3 DNA reads TGTGCCAGCAGCTCCAGGGGGCCCTATAATTCACCCCTCCACTTT. Based on the CDR3 plus reference TRBV5-6 and TRBJ1-6, the full variable domain is DAGVTQSPTHLIKTRGQQVTLRCSPKSGHDTVSWYQQALGQGPQFIFQYYEEEERQRGNFPDRFSGHQFPNYSSELNVNALLLGDSALYLCASSSRGPYNSPLHFGNGTRLTVT.

This clone has just a few counts. V usage is TRBV28 and J usage is TRBJ1-5, with D possibly being TRBD1 (5 bases). V gave up 7 bases and J gave up 5 bases, with 21 bases separating them. The germline gives CDR1 MDHEN, CDR2 SYDVKM. This CDR3 is 16 amino acids long. CDR3 sequence (DNA): TGTGCCAGCACCTTGCGTCCGGGGGGTGGGTATCAGCCCCAGCATTTT. Encoded protein: CASTLRPGGGYQPQHF.

The genes are TRBV19 and TRBJ1-2; TRBD1 aligns across 12 bases. CDR1 and CDR2 (germline): LNHDA, SQIVND (reference sequence). J gave up 8 bases and V 5 bases, and 18 bases lay outside the gene matches. The CDR3 runs to 18 residues. Written as DNA, the CDR3 is TGTGCCAGTAGTCGCTCCTCCGGGACAGGGGGCAGAGATTTAGGCTACACCTTC. Residues: CASSRSSGTGGRDLGYTF.